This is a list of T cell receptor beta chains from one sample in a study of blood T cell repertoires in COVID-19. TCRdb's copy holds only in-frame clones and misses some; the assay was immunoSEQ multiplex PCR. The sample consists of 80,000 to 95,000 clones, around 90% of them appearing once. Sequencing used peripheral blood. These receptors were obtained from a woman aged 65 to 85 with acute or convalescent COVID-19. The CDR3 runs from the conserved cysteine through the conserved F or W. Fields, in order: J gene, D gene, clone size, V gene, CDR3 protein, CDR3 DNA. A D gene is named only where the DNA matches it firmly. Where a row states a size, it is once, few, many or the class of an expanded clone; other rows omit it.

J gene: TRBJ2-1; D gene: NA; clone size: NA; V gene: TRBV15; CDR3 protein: CATRIKKGSQDSSYNEQFF; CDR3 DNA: TGTGCCACCAGAATAAAAAAGGGGTCACAGGATAGCTCCTACAATGAGCAGTTCTTC
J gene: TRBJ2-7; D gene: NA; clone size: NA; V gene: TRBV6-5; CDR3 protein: CASSYTWLGEQYF; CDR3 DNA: TGTGCCAGCAGTTACACCTGGCTCGGGGAGCAGTACTTC
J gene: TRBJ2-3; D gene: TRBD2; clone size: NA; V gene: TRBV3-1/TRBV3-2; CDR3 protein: CASSQDGGDTQYF; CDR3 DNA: TGTGCCAGCAGCCAAGACGGGGGGGATACGCAGTATTTT
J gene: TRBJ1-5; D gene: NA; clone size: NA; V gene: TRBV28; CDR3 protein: CASSFWWDKFGQPQHF; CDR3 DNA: TGTGCCAGCAGTTTTTGGTGGGACAAATTTGGTCAGCCCCAGCATTTT
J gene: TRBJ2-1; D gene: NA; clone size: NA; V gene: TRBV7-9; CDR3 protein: CASSLVGQRYNEQFF; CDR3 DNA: TGTGCCAGCAGCTTAGTGGGACAAAGATACAATGAGCAGTTCTTC
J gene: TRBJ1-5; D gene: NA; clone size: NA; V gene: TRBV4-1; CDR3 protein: CASSQEVTANQPQHF; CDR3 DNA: TGCGCCAGCAGCCAAGAGGTAACAGCTAATCAGCCCCAGCATTTT
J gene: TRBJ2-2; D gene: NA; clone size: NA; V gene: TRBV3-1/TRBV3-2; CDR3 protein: CASSPTGSGELFF; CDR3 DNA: TGTGCCAGCAGCCCTACAGGGTCCGGGGAGCTGTTTTTT
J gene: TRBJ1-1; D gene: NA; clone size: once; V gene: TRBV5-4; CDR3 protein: CASSTYAGSGGAFF; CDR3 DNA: TGTGCCAGCAGCACTTACGCGGGCTCCGGTGGAGCTTTCTTT
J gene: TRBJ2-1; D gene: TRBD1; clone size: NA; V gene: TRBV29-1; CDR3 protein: CSVVGQVDEQFF; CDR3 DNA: TGCAGCGTTGTGGGACAGGTGGATGAGCAGTTCTTC
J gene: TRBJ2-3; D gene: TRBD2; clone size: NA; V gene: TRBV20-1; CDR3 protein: CSAAGVSAQYF; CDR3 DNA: TGCAGTGCTGCGGGGGTATCAGCGCAGTATTTT
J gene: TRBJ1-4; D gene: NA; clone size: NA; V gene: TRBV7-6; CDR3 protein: CASSSKGVRSEKLFF; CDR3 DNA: TGTGCCAGCAGCTCGAAGGGGGTTCGGAGTGAAAAACTGTTTTTT
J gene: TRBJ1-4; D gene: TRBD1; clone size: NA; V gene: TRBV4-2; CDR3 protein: CASSPKTLGQQEKLFF; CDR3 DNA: TGTGCCAGCAGCCCTAAAACACTGGGACAGCAAGAAAAACTGTTTTTT
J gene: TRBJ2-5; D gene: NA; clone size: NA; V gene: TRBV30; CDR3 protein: CAWSVPRGDRGRETQYF; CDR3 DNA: TGTGCCTGGAGTGTACCCAGGGGGGATAGAGGTCGGGAGACCCAGTACTTC
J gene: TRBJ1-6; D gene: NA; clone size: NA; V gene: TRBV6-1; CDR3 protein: CASSDWGLGSLHF; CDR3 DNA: TGTGCCAGCAGTGATTGGGGCCTTGGGTCCCTCCACTTT
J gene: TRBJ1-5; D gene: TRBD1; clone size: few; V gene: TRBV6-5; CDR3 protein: CASRATGGVNQPQHF; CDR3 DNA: TGTGCCAGCAGGGCGACAGGGGGCGTAAATCAGCCCCAGCATTTT
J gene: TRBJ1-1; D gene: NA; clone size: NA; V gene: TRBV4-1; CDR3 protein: CASSLSLGGRTEAFF; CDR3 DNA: TGCGCCAGCAGTCTGAGCCTGGGGGGGCGGACTGAAGCTTTCTTT